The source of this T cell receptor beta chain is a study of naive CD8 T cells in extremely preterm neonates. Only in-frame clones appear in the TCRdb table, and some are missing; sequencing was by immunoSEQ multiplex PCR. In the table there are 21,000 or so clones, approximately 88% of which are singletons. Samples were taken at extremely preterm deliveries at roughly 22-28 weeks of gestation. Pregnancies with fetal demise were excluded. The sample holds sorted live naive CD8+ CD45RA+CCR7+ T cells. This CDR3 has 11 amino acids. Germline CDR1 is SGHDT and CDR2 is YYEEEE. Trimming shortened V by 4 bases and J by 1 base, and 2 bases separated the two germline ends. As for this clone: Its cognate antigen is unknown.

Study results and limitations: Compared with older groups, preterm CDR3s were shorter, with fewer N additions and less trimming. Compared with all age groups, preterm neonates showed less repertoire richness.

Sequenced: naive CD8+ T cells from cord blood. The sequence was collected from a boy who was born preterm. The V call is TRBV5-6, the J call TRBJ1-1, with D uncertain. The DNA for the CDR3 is TGTGCCAGCAGCACGAACACTGAAGCTTTCTTT. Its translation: CASSTNTEAFF.